The 3 T cell receptor beta chains below all came from one sample that was sequenced in a study of low-dose radiotherapy and immunotherapy resistance in tumors. Primers targeting TRAV and TRBV primed first-strand cDNA, covering alpha and beta chains. TCRs were put through 20 PCR cycles of amplification with Phusion. A constant-region primer and the V-primer adapter served as the primer pair. TCRdb passed the reads through MiXCR, listing each CDR3 protein once. Of approximately 84,000 distinct CDR3 sequences in the sample, over 15% were seen once. Stated time point: before trial treatment. The sequencing used PBMCs, collected before treatment. Receptor source: a male donor with prostate cancer.

At least ten counts were recorded for this clonotype. The chain joins TRBV6-2 or TRBV6-3 to TRBJ1-5; D is undetermined. The CDR3 spans 12 residues. V lost 9 bases, J lost 3 bases, and 9 bases lay in between. Germline V gives CDR1 MNHEY, CDR2 SVGEGT. CDR3 in DNA: TGTGCCAGTTTCAGCCTCAATCAGCCCCAGCATTTT. This translates into CASFSLNQPQHF.

This clonotype was observed many times. This chain joins TRBV6-5 and TRBJ2-7; D tentatively fits TRBD1 or TRBD2 (6 bases each). In germline, CDR1 is MNHEY, CDR2 SVGAGI. The CDR3 runs 12 residues. The germline V and J ends were trimmed by 5 bases and 4 bases, with 9 bases remaining between them. The CDR3 reads CASSTGRYEQYF. For the CDR3, the DNA is TGTGCCAGCAGTACAGGGAGGTACGAGCAGTACTTC.

Note on this clonotype: A far larger clone differs by one base, so this is likely a read error. The chain employs TRBV5-8 and TRBJ1-4; D gene unclear. The CDR3 runs 16 residues. Per the germline V gene, CDR1 is SGHTS and CDR2 is YDEGEE. The CDR3 spells CACSLEGGPRGEKLFF. As DNA, the CDR3 is TGTGCCTGCAGCTTGGAAGGTGGGCCCCGGGGTGAAAAACTGTTTTTT.